The 31 T cell receptor beta chains below all came from one sample that was sequenced in a study of a mutant IDH1 vaccine in newly diagnosed glioma. Their cognate antigens are unknown. Sequencing used immunoSEQ multiplex PCR; TCRdb keeps in-frame clones, though not all of them. Of 44,000 or so clones in the sample, 81% were seen once. Documented time point: week 35, safety follow-up. Vaccinated patients received 300 ug of mutant IDH1 20-mer peptide per dose, with topical imiquimod. Sequenced material: PBMCs, taken from a glioma patient whose treatment included an IDH1 peptide vaccine. The receptors derive from a woman aged 40-49 years with glioma. Some clones in this sample may be carry-over from other donors' samples.

The chain carries TRBV27 and TRBJ2-5; D is possibly TRBD2 (6 bases). V was cut by 2 bases and J by 5 bases, with 12 bases left in between. Germline lookup yields CDR1 MNHEY and CDR2 SMNVEV (reference sequence). This CDR3 has 14 residues. CDR3 in DNA: TGTGCCAGCAGTTTAAGGCGGGACGGCGAGACCCAGTACTTC. Residues: CASSLRRDGETQYF.

The chain joins TRBV7-8 to TRBJ1-5, with unresolved D. Trimming removed 3 bases at V and 0 bases at J, with 12 bases between. CDR3 length equals 16 residues. The germline gives CDR1 SGHVS, CDR2 FQNEAQ. The CDR3 is CASSFFEGYSNQPQHF. The CDR3 DNA reads as TGTGCCAGCAGCTTTTTTGAGGGTTATAGCAATCAGCCCCAGCATTTT. Full variable domain (missing parts from reference TRBV7-8 and TRBJ1-5): GAGVSQSPRYKVAKRGQDVALRCDPISGHVSLFWYQQALGQGPEFLTYFQNEAQLDKSGLPSDRFFAERPEGSVSTLKIQRTQQEDSAVYLCASSFFEGYSNQPQHFGDGTRLSIL.

The J gene is TRBJ2-3, the V gene TRBV7-2, with a weak D call TRBD2 (6 bases). The V and J ends lost 4 bases and 7 bases respectively, with 9 bases between them. Looked up from germline, CDR1 is SGHTA and CDR2 is FQGNSA. CDR3 length equals 12 residues. The CDR3 nucleotides are TGTGCCAGCAGCTCCGGGGGATATACGCAGTATTTT. Amino acids: CASSSGGYTQYF.

The chain has TRBV9 and TRBJ2-1, with 10 nucleotides matching TRBD2. CDR1 and CDR2 (germline): SGDLS, YYNGEE. This CDR3 has 19 residues. Germline trimming cut 2 bases from V and 3 bases from J; bases unmatched to any gene: 14. The CDR3 protein is CASSVQREGPVVNYNEQFF. The CDR3 DNA follows: TGTGCCAGCAGCGTTCAGCGGGAGGGCCCGGTTGTCAACTACAATGAGCAGTTCTTC.

This clone has only a few counts. The rearrangement joins TRBV7-6 to TRBJ2-2; D gene unclear. Trimming stripped 1 base from V and 5 bases from J, with 8 bases between. From germline, CDR1 is SGHVS and CDR2 FNYEAQ. This CDR3 contains 14 residues. The DNA for the CDR3 is TGTGCCAGCAGCTTAGTTCTGTTAACCGGGGAGCTGTTTTTT. Its translation is CASSLVLLTGELFF.

This clone was observed a single time. V gene TRBV27 combines with J gene TRBJ2-7, with 10 bases that match TRBD2. Germline CDR1 reads MNHEY; CDR2 reads SMNVEV (reference sequence). V was pared by 10 bases and J by 3 bases, with 12 bases of the junction left unmatched. The CDR3 consists of 15 residues. Here the CDR3 DNA reads TGTGCCACCTCCCCAGCGGGGGGGAACTTCTACGAGCAGTACTTC. This translates into CATSPAGGNFYEQYF.

This sequence joins TRBV4-3 and TRBJ1-2; the match to TRBD1 covers 7 bases. The V gene end was trimmed by 4 bases and the J gene end by 0 bases; junction bases not matched to a gene: 5. Germline lookup yields CDR1 LGHNA and CDR2 YSLEER. CDR3 length: 15 amino acids. In nucleotides, the CDR3 is TGCGCCAGCAGCCCCGTAGGACAGGCTAACTATGGCTACACCTTC. Its protein is CASSPVGQANYGYTF.

This sequence joins TRBV9 and TRBJ2-5, with a possible D match to TRBD2 (6 bases). The ends were cut back, 2 bases at V and 2 bases at J, with 16 bases in the middle. Germline CDR1 and CDR2: SGDLS and YYNGEE. The CDR3 contains 16 residues. The CDR3 DNA reads TGTGCCAGCAGCGTCGGTAGCGGCTTCTTTCAAGAGACCCAGTACTTC. Its translation: CASSVGSGFFQETQYF.

The chain employs TRBV6-5 and TRBJ1-5, with D perhaps TRBD1 (6 bases). Trimming shortened V by 9 bases and J by 2 bases, and 14 bases separated the two germline ends. The length of the CDR3 is 14 residues. Germline V lookup: CDR1 MNHEY, CDR2 SVGAGI. The CDR3 reads CASSQGSGNQPQHF. The CDR3 coding sequence is TGTGCCAGTAGTCAGGGGTCAGGCAATCAGCCCCAGCATTTT.

V and J are TRBV7-2 and TRBJ1-1, with TRBD1 matching 10 bases. The germline V gene encodes CDR1 SGHTA and CDR2 FQGNSA. The V gene end was trimmed by 4 bases and the J gene end by 0 bases; junction bases not matched to a gene: 8. This CDR3 has 17 amino acids. For the CDR3, the DNA is TGTGCCAGCAGCTATGACAGGGGGCTAGGAATGAACACTGAAGCTTTCTTT. It specifies CASSYDRGLGMNTEAFF.

The chain joins TRBV7-9 to TRBJ2-3; 10 bases map to TRBD1. CDR1 and CDR2 (germline): SEHNR, FQNEAQ (reference sequence). V shed 5 bases and J 6 bases; nucleotides not matched to a gene: 5. This CDR3 comprises 14 residues. CDR3 bases: TGTGCCAGCAGCCTCCCGGACAGGGGGGATACGCAGTATTTT. It is translated as CASSLPDRGDTQYF.

In regard to this clone: A read error may account for a junction end that differs from germline. The chain recombines TRBV5-1 with TRBJ2-7; TRBD2 aligns across 13 bases. Germline V gives CDR1 SGHRS, CDR2 YFSETQ. CDR3 size: 14 residues. DNA of the CDR3: TGCGCCAGCAGCTTGGGACGGACTAGCGGGAGTGAGGACTTC. Protein product: CASSLGRTSGSEDF.

The genes are TRBV6-5 and TRBJ1-1; 9 positions match TRBD1. The CDR3 is 15 residues long. Trimming took 2 bases from V and 2 from J; bases not matched to a gene: 3. Looked up from germline, CDR1 is MNHEY and CDR2 is SVGAGI. The CDR3 DNA reads TGTGCCAGCAGTTACACAGGGGGCGTAAACACTGAAGCTTTCTTT. Its protein product is CASSYTGGVNTEAFF.

The chain employs TRBV6-5 and TRBJ1-2, with unresolved D. V was shortened by 8 bases and J by 8 bases, with 18 bases between the two germline ends. From germline, CDR1 is MNHEY and CDR2 SVGAGI. This CDR3 comprises 13 residues. CDR3 amino acids: CASGTGFTPGYTF. The CDR3 nucleotides read TGTGCCAGCGGTACGGGGTTCACCCCCGGCTACACCTTC.

The chain uses TRBV30 and TRBJ1-2; D remains ambiguous. V gave up 0 bases and J gave up 6 bases, with 14 bases separating them. The CDR3 loop spans 14 amino acids. Germline V lookup: CDR1 GTSNPN, CDR2 SVGIG (reference sequence). The CDR3 is CAWSVAGWVDGYTF. The DNA for the CDR3 is TGTGCCTGGAGTGTAGCCGGGTGGGTCGATGGCTACACCTTC.

The gene calls are TRBV4-2 and TRBJ1-5, with 7 nucleotides matching TRBD1. The CDR3 has 18 amino acids. V trimming: 0 bases; J trimming: 0 bases; junction bases outside the gene matches: 8. Germline V CDR1 and CDR2: LGHNA, YNFKEQ. The CDR3 sequence is CASSQDPGGGLSNQPQHF. The CDR3 DNA reads as TGTGCCAGCAGCCAAGATCCAGGGGGGGGGCTTAGCAATCAGCCCCAGCATTTT.

The gene calls are TRBV7-2 and TRBJ1-1; possibly TRBD1 for D (5 bases). Between the trimmed V and J ends, which lost 5 bases and 1 base, there was a span of 20 bases. The germline gives CDR1 SGHTA, CDR2 FQGNSA. The CDR3 contains 17 residues. The CDR3 protein is CASSPLDSRQGNTEAFF. The CDR3 region has the DNA TGTGCCAGCAGCCCACTTGATAGCCGGCAGGGGAACACTGAAGCTTTCTTT.

The genes are TRBV29-1 and TRBJ2-1, with D possibly TRBD2 on 5 matching bases. V shed 5 bases and J shed 6 bases, with 14 bases lying between them. The CDR3 length is 13 residues. Germline V lookup: CDR1 SQVTM, CDR2 ANQGSEA. In DNA form, the CDR3 reads TGCAGCGTTTACGGGCCACGGGGCAATGAGCAGTTCTTC. It encodes CSVYGPRGNEQFF.

The rearrangement links TRBV29-1 to TRBJ2-7; a possible D gene is TRBD2 (6 bases). V lost 6 bases and J 0 bases, leaving 12 bases between the germline ends. From germline, CDR1 is SQVTM and CDR2 ANQGSEA. The CDR3 loop spans 13 amino acids. The DNA of the CDR3 is TGCAGCGTGGGGGGACTTAGCTCCTACGAGCAGTACTTC. It translates to CSVGGLSSYEQYF.

The V gene is TRBV7-2, the J gene TRBJ1-2; 9 nucleotides agree with TRBD1. With 1 base clipped from V and 7 bases from J, the junction kept 4 bases outside the gene matches. This CDR3 has 14 residues. Germline CDR1 is SGHTA and CDR2 is FQGNSA. CDR3: CASSLEGQGGGYTF. The CDR3 nucleotides read TGTGCCAGCAGCTTAGAGGGACAGGGAGGTGGCTACACCTTC.

The chain combines TRBV7-8 with TRBJ2-5, with 11 positions matching TRBD2. Trimming at V came to 2 bases and at J to 2 bases, leaving 4 bases not matched to a gene. Germline CDR1 and CDR2: SGHVS and FQNEAQ. This CDR3 is 16 amino acids long. As DNA, the CDR3 is TGTGCCAGCAGCTTATTGGGGACTAGCGGACAAGAGACCCAGTACTTC. Protein: CASSLLGTSGQETQYF.

This clone was recorded once. The chain has TRBV19 and TRBJ1-3, with unresolved D. Germline CDR1 reads LNHDA; CDR2 reads SQIVND (reference sequence). The CDR3 totals 15 residues. Trimming left V 2 bases short and J 0 bases short, with 8 bases between. CDR3 sequence: CASSIRYSSGNTIYF. The CDR3 DNA reads TGTGCCAGTAGTATACGGTACTCCTCTGGAAACACCATATATTTT.

The chain is built from TRBV9 and TRBJ1-4; tentatively, D is TRBD1 (5 bases). Germline V gene sequence: CDR1 SGDLS, CDR2 YYNGEE. Trimming removed 7 bases at V and 8 bases at J, with 12 bases between. The CDR3 is 12 residues long. This CDR3 is CASAAGGEKLFF. In DNA, the CDR3 is TGTGCCAGCGCTGCGGGGGGGGAAAAACTGTTTTTT.

The CDR3 DNA is TGTGCCAGCAGCTTGGTGTTGGGGGGCTACACCTTC. Translating it yields CASSLVLGGYTF. This rearrangement joins TRBV5-6 to TRBJ1-2; no definite D call. Trimming shortened V by 0 bases and J by 8 bases, and 8 bases separated the two germline ends. Per germline, CDR1 SGHDT and CDR2 YYEEEE. The length of the CDR3 is 12 residues.

This rearrangement joins TRBV7-6 to TRBJ1-4; D is uncertain. This CDR3 region has 15 residues. The germline V and J ends were trimmed by 1 base and 3 bases, with 9 bases remaining between them. Germline V gene sequence: CDR1 SGHVS, CDR2 FNYEAQ. The DNA of the CDR3 is TGTGCCAGCAGCTTAGTGGGTTCAGCTAATGAAAAACTGTTTTTT. Residues: CASSLVGSANEKLFF.

This clone was seen a handful of times. The V and J genes are TRBV30 and TRBJ1-1, with D tentatively TRBD1 (6 bases). CDR3 length: 13 amino acids. Germline CDR1 reads GTSNPN; CDR2 reads SVGIG (reference sequence). V shed 3 bases and J shed 6 bases, with 14 bases lying between them. DNA of the CDR3: TGTGCCTGGAGCAGGGGTCGGGGGGCTGAAGCTTTCTTT. Its translation: CAWSRGRGAEAFF.

The V gene is TRBV11-3, the J gene TRBJ1-1; TRBD1 is a possible D gene (6 bases). This CDR3 region has 14 residues. Germline V lookup: CDR1 SGHNT, CDR2 YENEEA. V was trimmed by 4 bases and J by 6 bases, leaving 15 bases between them. CDR3 in amino acids: CASSSGQFEAEAFF. CDR3 DNA: TGTGCCAGCAGCTCCGGACAGTTCGAGGCTGAAGCTTTCTTT.

The chain couples TRBV19 to TRBJ2-7, with TRBD2 as a possible D gene (6 bases). The germline V and J ends were trimmed by 6 bases and 3 bases, with 15 bases remaining between them. CDR3 length: 14 amino acids. CDR1 is LNHDA and CDR2 is SQIVND in the germline V gene (reference sequence). CDR3 residues: CASSRPGLIYEQYF. In DNA, the CDR3 is TGTGCCAGTAGCCGACCGGGACTTATCTACGAGCAGTACTTC.

DNA of the CDR3: TGTGCCAGCAGATCCCCCGGGGTCTGGCAGGGGCGGAACTATGGCTACACCTTC. Its protein is CASRSPGVWQGRNYGYTF. The chain carries TRBV28 and TRBJ1-2, with D possibly TRBD1 on 6 matching bases. Germline V gene sequence: CDR1 MDHEN, CDR2 SYDVKM. The V and J ends lost 6 bases and 2 bases respectively, with 25 bases between them. The CDR3 length is 18 residues.

The chain uses TRBV7-9 and TRBJ1-2; D is ambiguous. The ends were cut back, 4 bases at V and 4 bases at J, with 13 bases in the middle. Looked up from germline, CDR1 is SEHNR and CDR2 is FQNEAQ (reference sequence). The CDR3 length is 14 residues. The CDR3 here is CASSSTLGSYGYTF. DNA of the CDR3: TGTGCCAGCAGCTCAACCTTAGGAAGCTATGGCTACACCTTC.

This sequence joins TRBV9 and TRBJ2-7; the D is unclear. The CDR3 extends over 13 amino acids. Germline V gene data show CDR1 as SGDLS and CDR2 as YYNGEE. V lost 4 bases to trimming and J lost 2 bases, with 10 bases between them. The CDR3 protein is CASSPYTAYEQYF. The CDR3 bases are TGTGCCAGCAGCCCATACACAGCCTACGAGCAGTACTTC.